The clone carrying this T cell receptor (beta chain) has a count of ten or more. What it binds is unknown. This CDR3 contains 19 residues. Germline V CDR1 and CDR2: SEHNR, FQNEAQ (reference sequence). V lost 5 bases, J lost 4 bases, and 15 bases stayed unmatched. The data are from a study of metastatic and nonmetastatic thyroid tumors. Study context: Repertoires were compared across blood and tumor or nodule tissue from malignant and benign thyroid patients. Overall study results and limits: It was reported that TCR beta diversity was significantly higher in malignant thyroid tumors than benign nodules, in blood and tumor.

Authors' analysis steps: CDR3 was compared across clinicopathological groups, and the resulting differences were used to build a distant-metastasis classifier for papillary thyroid cancer. TCRdb reprocessed the PCR reads via MiXCR. V and J calls and clone size were set by TCRdb, not the authors. The sample yields 50,000 to 60,000 clones, over 15% seen once. No treatment of any kind had been given to any patient before thyroid surgery. This TCR came from a female donor with papillary thyroid cancer or a benign thyroid nodule (not recorded which). Some clones in this sample may be carry-over from other donors' samples. The chain couples TRBV7-9 to TRBJ2-2; 11 bases fit TRBD2. Sample: blood. The CDR3 DNA is TGTGCCAGCAGCCATCCGGGGCTAGCGGGAGGTCGGAGCACCGGGGAGCTGTTTTTT. Its protein is CASSHPGLAGGRSTGELFF.